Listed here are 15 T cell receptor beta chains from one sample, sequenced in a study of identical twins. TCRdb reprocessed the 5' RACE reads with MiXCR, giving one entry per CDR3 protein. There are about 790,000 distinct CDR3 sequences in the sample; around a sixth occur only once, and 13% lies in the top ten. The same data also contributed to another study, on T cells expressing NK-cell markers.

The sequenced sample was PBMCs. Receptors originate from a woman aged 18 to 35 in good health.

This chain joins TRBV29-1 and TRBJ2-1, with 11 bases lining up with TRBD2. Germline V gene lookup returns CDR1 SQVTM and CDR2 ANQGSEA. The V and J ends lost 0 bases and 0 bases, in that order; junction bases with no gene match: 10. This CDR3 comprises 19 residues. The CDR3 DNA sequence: TGCAGCGTTGAAGATCCGGCTAGCGGGAGGTCCAGCTCCTACAATGAGCAGTTCTTC. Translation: CSVEDPASGRSSSYNEQFF.

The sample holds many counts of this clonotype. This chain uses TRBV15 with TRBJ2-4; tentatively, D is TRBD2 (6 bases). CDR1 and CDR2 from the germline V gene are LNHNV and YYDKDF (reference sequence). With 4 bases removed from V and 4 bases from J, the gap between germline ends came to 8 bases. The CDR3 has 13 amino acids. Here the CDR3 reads CATSTGGKNIQYF. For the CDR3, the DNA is TGTGCCACCAGCACCGGAGGGAAAAACATTCAGTACTTC. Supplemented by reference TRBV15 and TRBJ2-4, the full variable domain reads DAMVIQNPRYQVTQFGKPVTLSCSQTLNHNVMYWYQQKSSQAPKLLFHYYDKDFNNEADTPDNFQSRRPNTSFCFLDIRSPGLGDTAMYLCATSTGGKNIQYFGAGTRLSVL.

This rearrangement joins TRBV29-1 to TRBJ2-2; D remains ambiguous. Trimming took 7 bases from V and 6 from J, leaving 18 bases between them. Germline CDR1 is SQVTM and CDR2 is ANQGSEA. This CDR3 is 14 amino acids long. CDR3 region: CSAGSPHLPGELFF. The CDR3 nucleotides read TGCAGCGCCGGGTCCCCTCACCTTCCCGGGGAGCTGTTTTTT.

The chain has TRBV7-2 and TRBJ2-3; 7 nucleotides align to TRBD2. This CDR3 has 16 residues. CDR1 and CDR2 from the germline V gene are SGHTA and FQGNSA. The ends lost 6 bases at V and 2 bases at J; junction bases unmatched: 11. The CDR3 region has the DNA TGTGCCAGCAGACGAAGGACCGGGACTACCACAGATACGCAGTATTTT. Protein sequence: CASRRRTGTTTDTQYF.

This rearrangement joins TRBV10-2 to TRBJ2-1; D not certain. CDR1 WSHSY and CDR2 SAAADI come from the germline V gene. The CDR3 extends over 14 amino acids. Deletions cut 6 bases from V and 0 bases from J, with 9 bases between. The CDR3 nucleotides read TGCGCCAGCAGCGGCTCTATCTCCTACAATGAGCAGTTCTTC. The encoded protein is CASSGSISYNEQFF.

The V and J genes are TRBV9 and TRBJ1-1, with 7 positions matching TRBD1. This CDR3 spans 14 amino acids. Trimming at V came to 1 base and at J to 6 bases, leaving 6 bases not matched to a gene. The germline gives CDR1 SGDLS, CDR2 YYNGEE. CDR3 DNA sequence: TGTGCCAGCAGCGTATCAGGGGGAGAATCTGAAGCTTTCTTT. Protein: CASSVSGGESEAFF.

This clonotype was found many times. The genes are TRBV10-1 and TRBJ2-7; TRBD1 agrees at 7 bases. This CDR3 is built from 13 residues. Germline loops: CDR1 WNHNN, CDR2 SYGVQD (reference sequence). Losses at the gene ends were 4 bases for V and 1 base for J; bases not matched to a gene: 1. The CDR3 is CASSAGGSYEQYF. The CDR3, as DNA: TGCGCCAGCAGTGCAGGGGGATCCTACGAGCAGTACTTC.

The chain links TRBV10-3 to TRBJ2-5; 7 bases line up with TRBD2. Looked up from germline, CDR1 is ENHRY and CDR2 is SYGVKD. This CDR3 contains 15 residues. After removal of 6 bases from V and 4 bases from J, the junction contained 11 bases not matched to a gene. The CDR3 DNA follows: TGTGCCATCAGCCCCGCCAGGACTAGAATAGAGACCCAGTACTTC. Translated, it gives CAISPARTRIETQYF.

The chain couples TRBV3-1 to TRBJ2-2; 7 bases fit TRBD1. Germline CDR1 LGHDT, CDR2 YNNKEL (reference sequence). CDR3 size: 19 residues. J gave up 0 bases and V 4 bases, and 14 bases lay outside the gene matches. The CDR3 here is CASSPTYGTAYSNTGELFF. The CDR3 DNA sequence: TGTGCCAGCAGCCCGACTTATGGGACAGCTTATTCGAACACCGGGGAGCTGTTTTTT.

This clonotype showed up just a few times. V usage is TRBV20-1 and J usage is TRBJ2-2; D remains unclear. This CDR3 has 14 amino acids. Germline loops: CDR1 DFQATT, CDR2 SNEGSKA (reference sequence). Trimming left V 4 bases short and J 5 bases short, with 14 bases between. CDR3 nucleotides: TGCAGTGCTATGAGACCTACCCCTACCGGGGAGCTGTTTTTT. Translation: CSAMRPTPTGELFF.

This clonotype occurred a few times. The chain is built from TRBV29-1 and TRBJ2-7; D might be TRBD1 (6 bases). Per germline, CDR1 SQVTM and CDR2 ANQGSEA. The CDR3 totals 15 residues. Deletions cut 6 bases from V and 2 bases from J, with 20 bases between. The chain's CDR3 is CSVLIPGHYTYEQYF. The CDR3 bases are TGCAGCGTCCTTATCCCGGGACACTATACCTACGAGCAGTACTTC.

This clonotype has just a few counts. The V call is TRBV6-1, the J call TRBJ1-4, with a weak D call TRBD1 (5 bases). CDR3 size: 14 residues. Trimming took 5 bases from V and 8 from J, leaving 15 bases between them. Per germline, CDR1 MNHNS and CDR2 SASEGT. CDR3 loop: CASSPGRGREKLFF. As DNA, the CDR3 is TGTGCCAGCAGTCCCGGTCGGGGACGGGAAAAACTGTTTTTT.

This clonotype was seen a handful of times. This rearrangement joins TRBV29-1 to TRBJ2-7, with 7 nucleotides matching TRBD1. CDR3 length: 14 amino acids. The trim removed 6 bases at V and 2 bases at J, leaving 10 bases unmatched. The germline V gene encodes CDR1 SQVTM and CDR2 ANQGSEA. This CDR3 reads CSVVRGMGTYEQYF. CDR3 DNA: TGCAGCGTCGTCAGGGGGATGGGGACCTACGAGCAGTACTTC.

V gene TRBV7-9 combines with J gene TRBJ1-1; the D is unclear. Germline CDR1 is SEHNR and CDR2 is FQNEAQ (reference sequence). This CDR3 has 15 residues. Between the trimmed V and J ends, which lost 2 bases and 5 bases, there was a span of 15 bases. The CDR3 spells CASSLREAGQTEAFF. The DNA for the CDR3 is TGTGCCAGCAGCTTACGTGAAGCGGGTCAGACTGAAGCTTTCTTT. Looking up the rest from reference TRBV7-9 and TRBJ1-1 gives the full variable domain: DTGVSQNPRHKITKRGQNVTFRCDPISEHNRLYWYRQTLGQGPEFLTYFQNEAQLEKSRLLSDRFSAERPKGSFSTLEIQRTEQGDSAMYLCASSLREAGQTEAFFGQGTRLTVV.

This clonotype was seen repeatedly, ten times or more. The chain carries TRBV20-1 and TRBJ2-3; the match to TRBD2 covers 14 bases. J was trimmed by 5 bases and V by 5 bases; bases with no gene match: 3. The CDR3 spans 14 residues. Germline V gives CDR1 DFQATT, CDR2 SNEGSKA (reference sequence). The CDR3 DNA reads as TGCAGTGCTGGGGGACTAGCGGGGGAAGATACGCAGTATTTT. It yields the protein CSAGGLAGEDTQYF.